This T cell receptor (beta chain) derives from a study of blood T cell repertoires in COVID-19. On the study more broadly: Sources were T cells, B-cell-depleted T cells, or PBMCs; the material itself was cDNA or gDNA.

In the study's own analysis: By means of reference gene primer amplification, nucleated cell counts were estimated. This table comes from immunoSEQ multiplex PCR, and its TCRdb copy is limited to in-frame clones, with some not included. Clone size and the V and J calls come from that table; the DNA yielded D and trimming. The sample holds about 210,000 clones, roughly 84% seen once. The clonotype was recovered from a man in his forties who had recovered from COVID-19. Sequences were obtained from peripheral blood.

CDR3 residues: CASSSLGAQDTQYF. In DNA form, the CDR3 reads TGTGCCAGCAGCTCGCTGGGGGCCCAAGATACGCAGTATTTT. J is TRBJ2-3 and V is TRBV11-3, with D possibly TRBD1 on 6 matching bases. Germline CDR1 SGHNT, CDR2 YENEEA. Trimming cost V 4 bases and J 5 bases, with 13 bases left between them. This CDR3 contains 14 residues.